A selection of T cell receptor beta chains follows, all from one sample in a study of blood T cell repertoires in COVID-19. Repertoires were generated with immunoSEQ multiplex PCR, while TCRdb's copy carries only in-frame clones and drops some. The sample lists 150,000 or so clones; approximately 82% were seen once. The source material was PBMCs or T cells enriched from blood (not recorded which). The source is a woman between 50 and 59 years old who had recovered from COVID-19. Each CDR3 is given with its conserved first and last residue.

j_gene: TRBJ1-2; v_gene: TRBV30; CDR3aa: CAWSPGGGNGNYGYTF
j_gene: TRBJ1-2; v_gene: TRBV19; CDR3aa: CASSIGTQGNYGYTF
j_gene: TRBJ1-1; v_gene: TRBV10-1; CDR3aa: CASKGASNTEAFF
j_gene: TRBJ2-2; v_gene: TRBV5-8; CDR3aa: CASSLGQGFSGELFF
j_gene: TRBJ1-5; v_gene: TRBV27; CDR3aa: CASSLSGSRQPQHF
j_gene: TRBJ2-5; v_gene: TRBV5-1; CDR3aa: CASSPGTGSNSETQYF
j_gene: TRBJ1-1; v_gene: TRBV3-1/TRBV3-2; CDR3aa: CASSQRGGDTEAFF
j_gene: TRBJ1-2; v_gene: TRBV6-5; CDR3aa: CASSYQALNYGYTF
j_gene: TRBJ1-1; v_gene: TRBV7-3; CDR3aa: CASSLQRGNTEAFF
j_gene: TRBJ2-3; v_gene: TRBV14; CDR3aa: CASSGGTGGRMDTQYF
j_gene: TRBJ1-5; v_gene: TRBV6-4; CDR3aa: CASSKELSNQPQHF